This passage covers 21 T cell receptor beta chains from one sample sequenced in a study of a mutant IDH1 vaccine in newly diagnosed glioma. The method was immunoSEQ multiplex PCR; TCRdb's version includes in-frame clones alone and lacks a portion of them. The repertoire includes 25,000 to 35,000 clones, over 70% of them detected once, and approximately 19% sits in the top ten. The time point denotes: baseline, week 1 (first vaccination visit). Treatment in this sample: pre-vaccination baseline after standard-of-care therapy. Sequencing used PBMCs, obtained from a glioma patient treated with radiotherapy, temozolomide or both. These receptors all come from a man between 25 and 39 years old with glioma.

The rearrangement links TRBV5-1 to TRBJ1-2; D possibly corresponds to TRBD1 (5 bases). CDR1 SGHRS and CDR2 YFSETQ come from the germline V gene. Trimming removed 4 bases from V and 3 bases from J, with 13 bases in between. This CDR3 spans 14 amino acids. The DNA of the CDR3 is TGCGCCAGCAGCCCGACCGGGGCTTACTATGGCTACACCTTC. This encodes CASSPTGAYYGYTF.

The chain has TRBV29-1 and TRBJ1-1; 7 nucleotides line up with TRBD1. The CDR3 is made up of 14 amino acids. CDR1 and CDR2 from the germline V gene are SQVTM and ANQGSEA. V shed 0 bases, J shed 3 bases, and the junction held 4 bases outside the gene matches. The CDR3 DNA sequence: TGCAGCGTTGAAGATCGGCAGGGGGACACTGAAGCTTTCTTT. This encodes CSVEDRQGDTEAFF.

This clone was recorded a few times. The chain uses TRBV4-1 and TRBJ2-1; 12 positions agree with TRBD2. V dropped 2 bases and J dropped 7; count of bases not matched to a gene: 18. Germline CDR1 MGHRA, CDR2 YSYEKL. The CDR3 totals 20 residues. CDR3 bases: TGCGCCAGCAGCCAAATTCCTAGCGGGAGGGCCGTAGGAGGTGGGAATGAGCAGTTCTTC. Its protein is CASSQIPSGRAVGGGNEQFF.

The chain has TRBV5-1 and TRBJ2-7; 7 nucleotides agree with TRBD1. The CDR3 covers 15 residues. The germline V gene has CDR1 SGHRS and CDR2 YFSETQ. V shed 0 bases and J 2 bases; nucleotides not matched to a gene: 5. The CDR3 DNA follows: TGCGCCAGCAGCTTGGATGGGACAGCTACCTACGAGCAGTACTTC. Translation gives CASSLDGTATYEQYF.

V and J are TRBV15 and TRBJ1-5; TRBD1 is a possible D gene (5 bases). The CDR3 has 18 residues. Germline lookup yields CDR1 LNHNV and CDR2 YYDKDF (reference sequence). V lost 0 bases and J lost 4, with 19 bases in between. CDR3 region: CATSRDLGGTVRNQPQHF. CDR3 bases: TGTGCCACCAGCAGAGATCTGGGGGGAACTGTTCGGAATCAGCCCCAGCATTTT.

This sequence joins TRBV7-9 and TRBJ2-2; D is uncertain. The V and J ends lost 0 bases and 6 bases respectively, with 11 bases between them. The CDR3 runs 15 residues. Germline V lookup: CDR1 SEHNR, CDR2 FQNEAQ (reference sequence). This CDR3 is CASSLAQLGAGELFF. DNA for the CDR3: TGTGCCAGCAGCTTAGCGCAGTTGGGTGCCGGGGAGCTGTTTTTT.

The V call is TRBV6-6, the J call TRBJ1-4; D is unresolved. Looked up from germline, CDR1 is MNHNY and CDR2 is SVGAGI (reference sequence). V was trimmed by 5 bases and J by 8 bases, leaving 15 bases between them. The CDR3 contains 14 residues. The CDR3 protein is CASSPPRVGEKLFF. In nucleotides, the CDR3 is TGTGCCAGCAGTCCCCCAAGGGTGGGGGAAAAACTGTTTTTT.

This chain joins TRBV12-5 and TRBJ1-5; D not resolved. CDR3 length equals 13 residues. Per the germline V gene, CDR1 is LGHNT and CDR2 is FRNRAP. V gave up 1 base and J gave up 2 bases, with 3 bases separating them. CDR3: CASGLDRNQPQHF. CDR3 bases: TGTGCTAGTGGTTTGGATCGCAATCAGCCCCAGCATTTT.

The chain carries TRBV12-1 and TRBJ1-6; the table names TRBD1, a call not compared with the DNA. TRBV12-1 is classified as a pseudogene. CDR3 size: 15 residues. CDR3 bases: TGTGCCAGCAGCTTGGGGACAGGGGGCAATTCACCCCTCCACTTT. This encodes CASSLGTGGNSPLHF.

CDR3 residues: CASSLSGVDEQYF. The DNA of the CDR3 is TGTGCCAGCAGCTTGAGTGGTGTGGACGAGCAGTACTTC. The V and J genes are TRBV5-4 and TRBJ2-7; the D is unclear. The CDR3 totals 13 residues. V lost 1 base and J 5 bases, leaving 10 bases between the germline ends. Germline loops: CDR1 SGHNT, CDR2 YYREEE (reference sequence).

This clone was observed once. The CDR3 sequence is CASSTSGRNYEQYF. Here the CDR3 DNA reads TGTGCCAGCAGCACTAGCGGGAGAAACTACGAGCAGTACTTC. This chain connects TRBV6-1 to TRBJ2-7; 11 nucleotides match TRBD2. The CDR3 consists of 14 residues. Germline V CDR1 and CDR2: MNHNS, SASEGT. After removal of 6 bases from V and 3 bases from J, the junction contained 4 bases not matched to a gene.

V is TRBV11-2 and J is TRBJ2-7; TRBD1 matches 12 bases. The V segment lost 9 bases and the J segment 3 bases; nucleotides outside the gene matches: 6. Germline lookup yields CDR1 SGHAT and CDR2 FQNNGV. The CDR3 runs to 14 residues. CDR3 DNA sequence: TGTGCCAGTCGGGACAGGGGGCGAGGCTACGAGCAGTACTTC. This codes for CASRDRGRGYEQYF.

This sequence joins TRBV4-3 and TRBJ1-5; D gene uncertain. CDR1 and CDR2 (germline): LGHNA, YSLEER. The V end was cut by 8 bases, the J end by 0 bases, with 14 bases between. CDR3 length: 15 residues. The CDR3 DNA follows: TGCGCCAGCGGAGACGGACTTTATAGCAATCAGCCCCAGCATTTT. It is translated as CASGDGLYSNQPQHF.

The DNA for the CDR3 is TGTGCCAGCAGTGAACGTTGGCTAGCGGGAGGGCAATCTTACGAGCAGTACTTC. Translated: CASSERWLAGGQSYEQYF. The chain couples TRBV6-1 to TRBJ2-7, with 12 bases matching TRBD2. CDR3 length equals 18 residues. The V segment lost 2 bases and the J segment 4 bases; nucleotides outside the gene matches: 12. Germline CDR1 is MNHNS and CDR2 is SASEGT.

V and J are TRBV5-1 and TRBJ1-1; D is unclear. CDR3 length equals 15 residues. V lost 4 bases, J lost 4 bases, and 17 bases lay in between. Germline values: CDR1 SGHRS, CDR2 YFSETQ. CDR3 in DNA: TGCGCCAGCAGCGGGGTCGCCTCGGTAGGCACTGAAGCTTTCTTT. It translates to CASSGVASVGTEAFF.

The CDR3 DNA reads as TGTGCCAGCAGTTTAGCGGGCGAAACTAGCACAGATACGCAGTATTTT. Translation gives CASSLAGETSTDTQYF. The chain recombines TRBV6-6 with TRBJ2-3, with 7 nucleotides matching TRBD2. Germline CDR1 reads MNHNY; CDR2 reads SVGAGI (reference sequence). V shed 4 bases and J 0 bases; nucleotides not matched to a gene: 7. The CDR3 totals 16 residues.

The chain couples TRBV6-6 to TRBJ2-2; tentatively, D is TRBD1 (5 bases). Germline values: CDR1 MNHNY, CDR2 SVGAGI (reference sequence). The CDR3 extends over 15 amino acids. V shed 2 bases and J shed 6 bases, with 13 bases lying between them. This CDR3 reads CASSYVQGWAGELFF. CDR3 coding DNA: TGTGCCAGCAGTTACGTGCAGGGTTGGGCCGGGGAGCTGTTTTTT.

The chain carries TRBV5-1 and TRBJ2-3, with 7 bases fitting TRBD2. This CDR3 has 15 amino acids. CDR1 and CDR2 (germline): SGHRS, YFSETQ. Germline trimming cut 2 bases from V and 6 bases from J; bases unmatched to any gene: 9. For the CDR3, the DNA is TGCGCCAGCAGCTTTACGCGGGAGCGAGGGGATACGCAGTATTTT. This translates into CASSFTRERGDTQYF.

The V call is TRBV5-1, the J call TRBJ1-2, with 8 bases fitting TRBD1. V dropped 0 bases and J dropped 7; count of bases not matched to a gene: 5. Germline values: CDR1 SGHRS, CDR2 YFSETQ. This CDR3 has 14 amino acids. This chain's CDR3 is CASSLDRGNGGYTF. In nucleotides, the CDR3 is TGCGCCAGCAGCTTGGACAGGGGGAACGGTGGCTACACCTTC.

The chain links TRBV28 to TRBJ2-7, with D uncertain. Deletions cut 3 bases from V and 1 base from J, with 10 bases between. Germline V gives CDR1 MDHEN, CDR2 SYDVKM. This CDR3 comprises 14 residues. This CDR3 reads CASSFDSQSYEQYF. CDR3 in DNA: TGTGCCAGCAGTTTTGATAGTCAATCCTACGAGCAGTACTTC.

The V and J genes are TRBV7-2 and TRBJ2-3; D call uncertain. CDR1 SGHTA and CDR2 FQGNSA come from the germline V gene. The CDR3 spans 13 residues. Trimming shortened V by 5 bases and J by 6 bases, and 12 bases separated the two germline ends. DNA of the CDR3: TGTGCCAGCAGCCTCGCGAGCCAGGATACGCAGTATTTT. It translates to CASSLASQDTQYF.